These 8 T cell receptor beta chains came from one sample sequenced in a study of CD8 T cells in ankylosing spondylitis. From the 5' RACE reads, TCRdb called clonotypes with MiXCR, one entry per CDR3 protein. The repertoire holds 100,000 to 150,000 distinct CDR3 sequences, approximately 9.9% seen once, with 3.3% in the top ten. The source material was blood, either unsorted or a sorted T cell fraction (not recorded which). The receptors shown here come from a male donor with ankylosing spondylitis or in good health (not recorded which).

This clonotype was found many times. The rearrangement links TRBV20-1 to TRBJ2-7; 9 bases agree with TRBD2. This CDR3 has 14 residues. With V trimmed by 3 bases and J by 7 bases, 10 bases remained unmatched. Germline V gives CDR1 DFQATT, CDR2 SNEGSKA (reference sequence). The CDR3 DNA reads as TGCAGTGCTAGGGGTAGCGGGAGAGGTAGAGAGCAGTACTTC. Encoded protein: CSARGSGRGREQYF.

The chain is built from TRBV16 and TRBJ2-1; TRBD2 aligns across 7 bases. CDR1 and CDR2 (germline): KGHSY, FQNENV. The CDR3 runs 15 residues. The ends lost 5 bases at V and 6 bases at J; junction bases unmatched: 10. The CDR3 sequence is CASSDLAGVGNEQFF. The CDR3 region has the DNA TGTGCCAGCAGCGACCTGGCGGGAGTGGGCAATGAGCAGTTCTTC.

There are many counts of this clonotype. This rearrangement joins TRBV20-1 to TRBJ2-4; D ambiguous. Trimming shortened V by 2 bases and J by 3 bases, and 14 bases separated the two germline ends. Germline assignment: CDR1 DFQATT and CDR2 SNEGSKA (reference sequence). CDR3 length: 15 residues. This chain's CDR3 is CSARPSTWGKNIQYF. The CDR3 DNA is TGCAGTGCTAGACCCAGCACTTGGGGCAAAAACATTCAGTACTTC.

This clonotype occurred many times. The rearrangement uses TRBV7-9 and TRBJ2-7; 11 bases align to TRBD2. V was clipped by 5 bases and J by 0 bases; unmatched bases: 6. Germline CDR1 is SEHNR and CDR2 is FQNEAQ (reference sequence). The CDR3 has 16 amino acids. The CDR3 nucleotides are TGTGCCAGCAGCCGCCCCGGGACTAGCGGCTCCTACGAGCAGTACTTC. Its translation: CASSRPGTSGSYEQYF. Combining the CDR3 with reference TRBV7-9 and TRBJ2-7 gives the whole variable domain DTGVSQNPRHKITKRGQNVTFRCDPISEHNRLYWYRQTLGQGPEFLTYFQNEAQLEKSRLLSDRFSAERPKGSFSTLEIQRTEQGDSAMYLCASSRPGTSGSYEQYFGPGTRLTVT.

This clonotype showed up many times. V usage is TRBV6-5 and J usage is TRBJ2-7, with 7 bases matching TRBD2. V lost 5 bases and J lost 6; bases outside the gene matches: 10. The CDR3 contains 14 residues. Germline V gene data show CDR1 as MNHEY and CDR2 as SVGAGI. The CDR3 sequence is CASSHNGREGEQYF. In DNA form, the CDR3 reads TGTGCCAGCAGTCACAACGGCAGGGAGGGCGAGCAGTACTTC.

This clonotype was observed a handful of times. The chain uses TRBV7-8 and TRBJ2-3; 14 bases are shared with TRBD2. The CDR3 totals 15 residues. CDR1 and CDR2 from the germline V gene are SGHVS and FQNEAQ. After removal of 5 bases from V and 4 bases from J, the junction contained 2 bases not matched to a gene. CDR3 nucleotides: TGTGCCAGCAGCAAGACTAGCGGGAGGGCAGATACGCAGTATTTT. Its translation is CASSKTSGRADTQYF.

This clonotype appeared many times. This chain joins TRBV9 and TRBJ2-3; 8 positions match TRBD2. Germline V CDR1 and CDR2: SGDLS, YYNGEE. The V gene end was trimmed by 4 bases and the J gene end by 7 bases; junction bases not matched to a gene: 2. This CDR3 region has 12 residues. The CDR3 sequence is CASSPGGYTQYF. In DNA form, the CDR3 reads TGTGCCAGCAGCCCGGGGGGGTATACGCAGTATTTT.

This clonotype was observed many times. The genes are TRBV29-1 and TRBJ2-7; either TRBD1 or TRBD2 may supply D (6 bases each). V lost 7 bases to trimming and J lost 3 bases, with 16 bases between them. CDR1 SQVTM and CDR2 ANQGSEA come from the germline V gene. The CDR3 covers 13 residues. The CDR3 spells CSAGGSPIYEQYF. CDR3 nucleotides: TGCAGCGCCGGGGGCTCCCCAATCTACGAGCAGTACTTC.